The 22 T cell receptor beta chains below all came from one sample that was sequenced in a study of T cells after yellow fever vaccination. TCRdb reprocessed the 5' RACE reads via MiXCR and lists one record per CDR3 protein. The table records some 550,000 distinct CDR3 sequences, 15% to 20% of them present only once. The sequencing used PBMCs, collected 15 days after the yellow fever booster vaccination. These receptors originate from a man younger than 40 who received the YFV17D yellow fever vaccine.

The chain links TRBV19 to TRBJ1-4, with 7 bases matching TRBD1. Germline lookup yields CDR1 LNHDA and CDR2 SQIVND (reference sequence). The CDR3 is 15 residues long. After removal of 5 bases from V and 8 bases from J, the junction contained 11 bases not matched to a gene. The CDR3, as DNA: TGTGCCAGTAGTCTCGGGACAGCGCGGACCGAAAAACTGTTTTTT. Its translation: CASSLGTARTEKLFF.

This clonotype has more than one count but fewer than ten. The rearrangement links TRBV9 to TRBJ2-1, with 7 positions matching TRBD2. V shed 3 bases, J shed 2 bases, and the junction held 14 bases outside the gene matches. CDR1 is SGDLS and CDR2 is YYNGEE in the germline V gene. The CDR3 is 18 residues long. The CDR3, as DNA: TGTGCCAGCAGCGGAAAACGACTAGCCGCTAAACCCTACAATGAGCAGTTCTTC. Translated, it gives CASSGKRLAAKPYNEQFF.

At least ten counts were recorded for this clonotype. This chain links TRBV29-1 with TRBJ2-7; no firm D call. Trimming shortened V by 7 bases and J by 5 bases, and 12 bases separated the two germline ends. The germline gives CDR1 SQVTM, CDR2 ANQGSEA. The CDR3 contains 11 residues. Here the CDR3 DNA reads TGCAGCGCCAAGGCAAGGGACGAGCAGTACTTC. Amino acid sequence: CSAKARDEQYF.

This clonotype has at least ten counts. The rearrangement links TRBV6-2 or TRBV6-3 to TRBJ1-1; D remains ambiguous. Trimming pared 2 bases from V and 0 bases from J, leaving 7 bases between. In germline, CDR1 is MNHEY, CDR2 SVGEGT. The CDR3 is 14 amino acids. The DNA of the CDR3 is TGTGCCAGCAGTTACGCGTTCATGAACACTGAAGCTTTCTTT. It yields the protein CASSYAFMNTEAFF.

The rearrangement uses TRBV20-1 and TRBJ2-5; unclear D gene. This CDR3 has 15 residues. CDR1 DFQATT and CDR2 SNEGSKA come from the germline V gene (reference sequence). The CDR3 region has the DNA TGCAGCGCAAGCCTACCGGCACACCCCTCAAGGACCCAGTACTTC. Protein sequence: CSASLPAHPSRTQYF.

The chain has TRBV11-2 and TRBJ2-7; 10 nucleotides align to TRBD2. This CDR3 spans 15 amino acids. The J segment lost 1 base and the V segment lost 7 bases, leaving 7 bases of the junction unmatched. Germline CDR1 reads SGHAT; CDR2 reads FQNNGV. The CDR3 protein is CASNRRTSGSYEQYF. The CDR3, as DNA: TGTGCCAGCAATCGAAGGACTAGCGGATCCTACGAGCAGTACTTC.

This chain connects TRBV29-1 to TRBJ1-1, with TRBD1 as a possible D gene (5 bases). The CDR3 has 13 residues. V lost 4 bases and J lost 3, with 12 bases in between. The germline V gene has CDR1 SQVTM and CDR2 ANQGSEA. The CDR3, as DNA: TGCAGCGTTGTATTAGAGGGGTACACTGAAGCTTTCTTT. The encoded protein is CSVVLEGYTEAFF.

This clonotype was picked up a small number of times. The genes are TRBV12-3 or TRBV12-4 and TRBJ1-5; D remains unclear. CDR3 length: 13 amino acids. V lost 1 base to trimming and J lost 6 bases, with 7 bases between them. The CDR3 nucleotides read TGTGCCAGCAGTTTAGTCCCGGGTCAGCCCCAGCATTTT. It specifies CASSLVPGQPQHF.

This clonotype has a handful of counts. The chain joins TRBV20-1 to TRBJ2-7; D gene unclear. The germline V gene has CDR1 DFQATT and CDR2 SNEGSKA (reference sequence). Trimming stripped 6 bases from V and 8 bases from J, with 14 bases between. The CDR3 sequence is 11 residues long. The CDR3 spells CSARNSFQQYF. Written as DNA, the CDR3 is TGCAGTGCGAGGAACAGCTTCCAGCAGTACTTC.

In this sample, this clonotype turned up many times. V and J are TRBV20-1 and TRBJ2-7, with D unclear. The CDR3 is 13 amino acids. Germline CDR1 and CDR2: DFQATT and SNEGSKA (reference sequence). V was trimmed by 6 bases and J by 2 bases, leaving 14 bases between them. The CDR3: CSANPGPTYEQYF. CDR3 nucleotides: TGCAGTGCCAATCCCGGTCCCACCTACGAGCAGTACTTC.

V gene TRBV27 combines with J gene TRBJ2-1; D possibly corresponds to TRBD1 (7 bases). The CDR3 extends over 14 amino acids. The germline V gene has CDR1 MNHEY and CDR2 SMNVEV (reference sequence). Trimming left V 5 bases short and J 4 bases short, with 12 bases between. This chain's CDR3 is CASSTRDRYNEQFF. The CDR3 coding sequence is TGTGCCAGCAGTACGCGGGACAGATACAATGAGCAGTTCTTC.

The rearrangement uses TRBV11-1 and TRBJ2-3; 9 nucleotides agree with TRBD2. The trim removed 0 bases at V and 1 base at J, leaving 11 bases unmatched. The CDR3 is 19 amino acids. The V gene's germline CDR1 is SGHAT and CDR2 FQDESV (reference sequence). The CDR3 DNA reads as TGTGCCAGCAGCTTAGCCCCTAGCGGGATTATACGGGGCACAGATACGCAGTATTTT. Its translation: CASSLAPSGIIRGTDTQYF.

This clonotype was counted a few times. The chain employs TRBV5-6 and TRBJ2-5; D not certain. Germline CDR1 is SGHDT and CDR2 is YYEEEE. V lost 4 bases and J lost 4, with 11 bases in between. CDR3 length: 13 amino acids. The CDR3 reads CASSRVQTETQYF. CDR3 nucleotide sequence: TGTGCCAGCAGCAGGGTTCAGACAGAGACCCAGTACTTC.

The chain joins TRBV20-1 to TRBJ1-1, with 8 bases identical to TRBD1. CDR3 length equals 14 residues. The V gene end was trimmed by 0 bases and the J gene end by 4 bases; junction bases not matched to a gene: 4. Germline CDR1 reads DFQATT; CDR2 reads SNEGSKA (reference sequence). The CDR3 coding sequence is TGCAGTGCTAGAGATCCCACAGGGGGCACTGAAGCTTTCTTT. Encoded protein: CSARDPTGGTEAFF.

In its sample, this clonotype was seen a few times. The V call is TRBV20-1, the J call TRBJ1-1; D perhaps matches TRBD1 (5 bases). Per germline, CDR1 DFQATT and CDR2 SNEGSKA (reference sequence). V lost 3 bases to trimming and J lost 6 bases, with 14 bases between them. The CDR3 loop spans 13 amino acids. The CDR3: CSASLQGGPEAFF. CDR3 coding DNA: TGCAGTGCTAGCTTGCAGGGTGGACCTGAAGCTTTCTTT.

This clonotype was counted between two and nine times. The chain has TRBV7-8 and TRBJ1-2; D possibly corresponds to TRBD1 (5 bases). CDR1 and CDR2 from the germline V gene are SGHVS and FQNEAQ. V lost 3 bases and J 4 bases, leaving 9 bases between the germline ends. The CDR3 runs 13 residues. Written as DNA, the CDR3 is TGTGCCAGCAGCTTCGGCAGGGCCTATGGCTACACCTTC. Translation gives CASSFGRAYGYTF.

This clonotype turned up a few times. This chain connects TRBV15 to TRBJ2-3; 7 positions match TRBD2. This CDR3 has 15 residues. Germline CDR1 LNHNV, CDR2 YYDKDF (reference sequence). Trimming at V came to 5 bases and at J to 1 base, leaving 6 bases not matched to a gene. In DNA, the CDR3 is TGTGCCACCAGCCCACGGGGGAGGGGCACAGATACGCAGTATTTT. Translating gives CATSPRGRGTDTQYF.

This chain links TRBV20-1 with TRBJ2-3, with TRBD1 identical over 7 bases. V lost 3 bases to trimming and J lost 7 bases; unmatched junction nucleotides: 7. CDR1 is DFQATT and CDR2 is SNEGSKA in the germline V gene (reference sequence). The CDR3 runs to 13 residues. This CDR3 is CSASPPQGYTQYF. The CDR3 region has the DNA TGCAGTGCTAGCCCCCCACAGGGGTATACGCAGTATTTT.

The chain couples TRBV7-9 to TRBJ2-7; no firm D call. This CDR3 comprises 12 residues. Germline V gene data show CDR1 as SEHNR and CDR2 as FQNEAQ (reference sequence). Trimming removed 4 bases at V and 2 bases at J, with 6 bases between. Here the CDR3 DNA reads TGTGCCAGCAGCTGGCGACCCTACGAGCAGTACTTC. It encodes CASSWRPYEQYF.

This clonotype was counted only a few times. The CDR3 DNA reads TGTGCCAGCAGCTTAGGTAGCGGGCGGTCGGGCGAGCAGTACTTC. Protein product: CASSLGSGRSGEQYF. The chain links TRBV7-2 to TRBJ2-7; 7 positions match TRBD2. Losses at the gene ends were 1 base for V and 6 bases for J; bases not matched to a gene: 9. The CDR3 consists of 15 residues. Germline V lookup: CDR1 SGHTA, CDR2 FQGNSA.

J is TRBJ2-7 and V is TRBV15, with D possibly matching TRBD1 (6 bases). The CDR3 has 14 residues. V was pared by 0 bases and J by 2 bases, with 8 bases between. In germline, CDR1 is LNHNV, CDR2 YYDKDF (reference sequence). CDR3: CATSRDKGAYEQYF. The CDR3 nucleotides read TGTGCCACCAGCAGAGATAAGGGGGCCTACGAGCAGTACTTC.

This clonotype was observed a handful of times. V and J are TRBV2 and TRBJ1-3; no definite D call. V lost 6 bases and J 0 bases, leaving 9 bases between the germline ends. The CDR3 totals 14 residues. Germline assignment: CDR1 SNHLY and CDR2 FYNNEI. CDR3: CASRLTFSGNTIYF. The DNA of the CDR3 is TGTGCCAGCAGGTTGACATTCTCTGGAAACACCATATATTTT.